The sequence of this TCR beta chain was determined in a study of beta chain features in type 1 diabetes. Findings of the study overall: The VDJ junctions of type 1 diabetes patients carried fewer insertions and more deletions. Among all four CD4+ subsets, Type 1 diabetes patients had TCRB CDR3s that were moderately but significantly shorter.

In its sample, this clone was seen a few times. The antigen is not known. The sequenced template was cDNA made from the entire isolated RNA. The protocol was immunoSEQ multiplex PCR, while the TCRdb copy is restricted to in-frame clones and leaves out a portion. Of approximately 600,000 clones listed, roughly 12% are singletons. The trim removed 0 bases at V and 0 bases at J, leaving 5 bases unmatched. The CDR3 has 16 residues. Germline assignment: CDR1 LNHDA and CDR2 SQIVND (reference sequence). This sequence was found in a man aged 30 to 39 with type 1 diabetes. Sequencing was carried out using naive CD4+ T cells from blood. The gene calls are TRBV19 and TRBJ2-7, with TRBD2 matching over 7 bases. CDR3 amino acids: CASSIEAGDYSYEQYF. Here the CDR3 DNA reads TGTGCCAGTAGTATAGAAGCCGGGGACTACTCCTACGAGCAGTACTTC.